Below are 14 T cell receptor beta chains sequenced from a single sample in a study of cytomegalovirus exposure and HLA in healthy donors. PCR used 60 Vbeta primers and 13 Jbeta primers. The method was immunoSEQ multiplex PCR; TCRdb's version includes in-frame clones alone and lacks a portion of them. The sample records over 85,000 clones, roughly 84% being singletons. The sample comprised PBMCs. These receptors were obtained from a man aged 25 to 40 in good health and CMV-seropositive.

This chain connects TRBV6-1 to TRBJ2-7; TRBD1 matches at 9 bases. The CDR3 has 15 amino acids. V trimming: 0 bases; J trimming: 4 bases; junction bases outside the gene matches: 4. CDR1 is MNHNS, CDR2 SASEGT, per germline. CDR3 coding DNA: TGTGCCAGCAGTGAAGCCGGGACAGGGTATTACGAGCAGTACTTC. It specifies CASSEAGTGYYEQYF.

The CDR3 loop is CASSSGGGTDTQYF. CDR3 coding DNA: TGTGCCAGCAGTTCCGGGGGGGGCACAGATACGCAGTATTTT. The rearrangement joins TRBV6-6 to TRBJ2-3, with 8 bases aligning to TRBD2. The CDR3 extends over 14 amino acids. Germline V CDR1 and CDR2: MNHNY, SVGAGI (reference sequence). With V trimmed by 4 bases and J by 1 base, 1 base remained unmatched.

DNA of the CDR3: TGTGCCAGCAGCGTGGACCTGGGACTAGCGGGGGGGCTAGGCAAAAACATTCAGTACTTC. It is translated as CASSVDLGLAGGLGKNIQYF. The chain has TRBV9 and TRBJ2-4; 16 nucleotides align to TRBD2. The CDR3 covers 20 residues. Germline trimming cut 2 bases from V and 3 bases from J; bases unmatched to any gene: 11. The V gene's germline CDR1 is SGDLS and CDR2 YYNGEE.

The chain recombines TRBV28 with TRBJ1-6; 7 positions agree with TRBD1. The CDR3 extends over 16 amino acids. The junction had 14 bases not matched to a gene; V was cut back by 7 bases and J by 8 bases. The germline gives CDR1 MDHEN, CDR2 SYDVKM. The CDR3 protein is CASTRTGKKRDSPLHF. CDR3 DNA sequence: TGTGCCAGCACCCGGACAGGAAAAAAAAGGGATTCACCCCTCCACTTT.

The rearrangement uses TRBV18 and TRBJ2-5, with 11 bases identical to TRBD2. The CDR3 loop spans 16 amino acids. The V and J ends lost 3 bases and 2 bases, in that order; junction bases with no gene match: 5. CDR1 and CDR2 (germline): KGHSH, LQKENI. The CDR3: CASSPMTSGAQETQYF. Written as DNA, the CDR3 is TGTGCCAGCTCACCGATGACTAGCGGGGCACAAGAGACCCAGTACTTC.

This chain links TRBV6-6 with TRBJ2-7; TRBD2 agrees at 7 bases. This CDR3 contains 14 residues. J gave up 4 bases and V 2 bases, and 5 bases lay outside the gene matches. Germline V lookup: CDR1 MNHNY, CDR2 SVGAGI (reference sequence). The CDR3 is CASSYGGGSYEQYF. CDR3 nucleotides: TGTGCCAGCAGTTACGGGGGAGGGTCTTACGAGCAGTACTTC.

The chain has TRBV11-3 and TRBJ2-7; TRBD2 matches 16 bases. This CDR3 comprises 17 residues. CDR1 and CDR2 (germline): SGHNT, YENEEA. V lost 1 base, J lost 3 bases, and 3 bases stayed unmatched. The CDR3: CASSLVGLAGGIYEQYF. In DNA, the CDR3 is TGTGCCAGCAGCTTAGTGGGACTAGCGGGGGGGATCTACGAGCAGTACTTC.

The chain recombines TRBV13 with TRBJ2-2; TRBD1 matches at 7 bases. Germline loops: CDR1 PRHDT, CDR2 FYEKMQ (reference sequence). Germline trimming cut 5 bases from V and 3 bases from J; bases unmatched to any gene: 9. This CDR3 spans 16 amino acids. DNA for the CDR3: TGTGCCAGCAGCCCTACAGGGGTTGAATACACCGGGGAGCTGTTTTTT. Residues: CASSPTGVEYTGELFF.

The chain links TRBV25-1 to TRBJ2-5; 8 bases line up with TRBD1. Germline V gene data show CDR1 as MGHDK and CDR2 as SYGVNS. J lost 2 bases, V lost 3 bases, and 8 bases had no gene match. CDR3 length: 16 amino acids. The CDR3 loop reads CASSEDSGGGQETQYF. DNA of the CDR3: TGTGCCAGCAGTGAGGACTCAGGGGGCGGGCAAGAGACCCAGTACTTC.

The CDR3 DNA reads TGTGCCAGCAGTTATCGGAGGACAGGGGTTACTGAAGCTTTCTTT. Protein product: CASSYRRTGVTEAFF. The chain carries TRBV27 and TRBJ1-1; 9 bases align to TRBD1. Germline V gives CDR1 MNHEY, CDR2 SMNVEV (reference sequence). Losses at the gene ends were 4 bases for V and 5 bases for J; bases not matched to a gene: 8. The CDR3 is made up of 15 amino acids.

The chain uses TRBV13 and TRBJ1-4; 7 nucleotides line up with TRBD1. The CDR3 runs 16 residues. V lost 0 bases and J lost 5; bases outside the gene matches: 6. Germline V gives CDR1 PRHDT, CDR2 FYEKMQ (reference sequence). Here the CDR3 DNA reads TGTGCCAGCAGCTTAGGCCTCCGACAGGGAAATGAAAAACTGTTTTTT. Protein sequence: CASSLGLRQGNEKLFF.

The V call is TRBV7-9, the J call TRBJ2-1; 10 nucleotides align to TRBD2. J gave up 5 bases and V 0 bases, and 7 bases lay outside the gene matches. The CDR3 runs to 17 residues. CDR1 and CDR2 (germline): SEHNR, FQNEAQ (reference sequence). The CDR3 bases are TGTGCCAGCAGCTTAGCGCTAAGCGGGGGGGGCGACAATGAGCAGTTCTTC. Protein sequence: CASSLALSGGGDNEQFF.

This clone was observed a handful of times. J is TRBJ2-7 and V is TRBV6-7, with 10 bases matching TRBD2. TRBV6-7 belongs to the ORF category, with a function that is uncertain. The CDR3 contains 13 residues. V lost 0 bases and J lost 9; bases outside the gene matches: 2. The CDR3 reads CASSYSSSGGQYF. In DNA, the CDR3 is TGTGCCAGCAGTTACTCGTCTAGCGGGGGGCAGTACTTC.

The CDR3 sequence: CASSEGLAYEQYF. CDR3 bases: TGTGCCAGCAGTGAGGGACTAGCCTACGAGCAGTACTTC. V usage is TRBV2 and J usage is TRBJ2-7; 8 bases agree with TRBD2. The junction had 0 bases not matched to a gene; V was cut back by 3 bases and J by 2 bases. The CDR3 extends over 13 amino acids. CDR1 is SNHLY, CDR2 FYNNEI, per germline.